A single sample is the source of the 30 T cell receptor beta chains below, sequenced in a study of T cell responses to AZD1222 COVID-19 vaccine. Clones were sequenced by immunoSEQ multiplex PCR, and TCRdb holds only the in-frame ones, with some missing. The sample lists 150,000 or so clones; roughly nine tenths were seen once. The sequenced sample was peripheral blood, obtained 28 days after the second AZD1222 dose. These receptors were collected from an adult who received the AZD1222 COVID-19 vaccine.

The count of this clone is one. The chain joins TRBV11-3 to TRBJ1-1, with a tentative D call TRBD1 (5 bases). The CDR3 is made up of 14 amino acids. Trimming took 5 bases from V and 1 from J, leaving 11 bases between them. CDR1 is SGHNT and CDR2 is YENEEA in the germline V gene. For the CDR3, the DNA is TGTGCCAGCAGCCCCAGGGCAAGGAACACTGAAGCTTTCTTT. Its translation: CASSPRARNTEAFF. Looking up the rest from reference TRBV11-3 and TRBJ1-1 gives the full variable domain: EAGVVQSPRYKIIEKKQPVAFWCNPISGHNTLYWYLQNLGQGPELLIRYENEEAVDDSQLPKDRFSAERLKGVDSTLKIQPAELGDSAVYLCASSPRARNTEAFFGQGTRLTVV.

V usage is TRBV7-7 and J usage is TRBJ2-3, with 8 bases that match TRBD1. V gave up 3 bases and J gave up 6 bases; unmatched junction bases: 8. Germline CDR1 SSHAT, CDR2 FNYEAQ (reference sequence). The CDR3 has 15 residues. The CDR3 is CASSLGTGPSDTQYF. The CDR3 coding sequence is TGTGCCAGCAGCTTGGGGACAGGTCCATCCGATACGCAGTATTTT.

The V call is TRBV20-1, the J call TRBJ1-3, with D unresolved. Trimming removed 3 bases at V and 4 bases at J, with 10 bases between. The CDR3 has 13 amino acids. Germline V CDR1 and CDR2: DFQATT, SNEGSKA (reference sequence). The DNA for the CDR3 is TGCAGTGCTAGTTCGGGGTACGGAAACACCATATATTTT. Amino acid sequence: CSASSGYGNTIYF.

The rearrangement joins TRBV7-8 to TRBJ1-4; no reliable D call. The germline V gene encodes CDR1 SGHVS and CDR2 FQNEAQ. The V end was cut by 5 bases, the J end by 1 base, with 14 bases between. The length of the CDR3 is 16 residues. CDR3 in amino acids: CASSPGLSQTNEKLFF. CDR3 DNA sequence: TGTGCCAGCAGCCCCGGACTCAGCCAAACTAATGAAAAACTGTTTTTT.

This sequence joins TRBV18 and TRBJ1-3; 7 nucleotides align to TRBD1. The CDR3 spans 15 residues. V was pared by 3 bases and J by 5 bases, with 7 bases of the junction left unmatched. Germline V lookup: CDR1 KGHSH, CDR2 LQKENI. This CDR3 is CASSPPDRRRNTIYF. In DNA, the CDR3 is TGTGCCAGCTCACCGCCGGACAGGAGGAGAAACACCATATATTTT.

The chain links TRBV7-9 to TRBJ1-1; D gene uncertain. Trimming cost V 1 base and J 8 bases, with 8 bases left between them. This CDR3 contains 12 residues. Germline-derived CDR1 and CDR2 are SEHNR and FQNEAQ (reference sequence). CDR3 sequence: CASSLVSREAFF. The CDR3 coding sequence is TGTGCCAGCAGCTTAGTATCGAGAGAAGCTTTCTTT.

This clone was recorded once. The gene calls are TRBV13 and TRBJ1-5; the D is unclear. This CDR3 is built from 13 residues. V lost 5 bases and J lost 0, with 5 bases in between. Germline CDR1 is PRHDT and CDR2 is FYEKMQ (reference sequence). CDR3 coding DNA: TGTGCCAGCAGCCAAAATAGCAATCAGCCCCAGCATTTT. Protein product: CASSQNSNQPQHF.

This chain links TRBV28 with TRBJ2-1; weak D call: TRBD2 (5 bases). This CDR3 comprises 16 residues. Germline CDR1 is MDHEN and CDR2 is SYDVKM. Trimming removed 4 bases at V and 3 bases at J, with 16 bases between. CDR3 in amino acids: CASSSPAEDYYNEQFF. The DNA of the CDR3 is TGTGCCAGCAGTTCTCCCGCGGAAGACTACTACAATGAGCAGTTCTTC. Drawing the rest from reference TRBV28 and TRBJ2-1, the complete variable domain is DVKVTQSSRYLVKRTGEKVFLECVQDMDHENMFWYRQDPGLGLRLIYFSYDVKMKEKGDIPEGYSVSREKKERFSLILESASTNQTSMYLCASSSPAEDYYNEQFFGPGTRLTVL.

V and J are TRBV9 and TRBJ2-7; maybe TRBD1 (5 bases). The CDR3 has 14 amino acids. V was pared by 6 bases and J by 2 bases, with 15 bases between. Germline-derived CDR1 and CDR2 are SGDLS and YYNGEE. CDR3: CASNPDSSPYEQYF. CDR3 bases: TGTGCCAGCAACCCCGACAGCTCACCCTACGAGCAGTACTTC. Variable domain in full (rest from reference TRBV9 and TRBJ2-7): DSGVTQTPKHLITATGQRVTLRCSPRSGDLSVYWYQQSLDQGLQFLIQYYNGEERAKGNILERFSAQQFPDLHSELNLSSLELGDSALYFCASNPDSSPYEQYFGPGTRLTVT.

The rearrangement links TRBV28 to TRBJ1-1; no firm D call. V lost 2 bases and J lost 3, with 10 bases in between. This CDR3 has 14 residues. The germline V gene has CDR1 MDHEN and CDR2 SYDVKM. The CDR3 region has the DNA TGTGCCAGCAGTTTAGTGGGCAGATACACTGAAGCTTTCTTT. Protein sequence: CASSLVGRYTEAFF.

The rearrangement uses TRBV6-1 and TRBJ1-5; D call uncertain. V was shortened by 0 bases and J by 5 bases, with 11 bases between the two germline ends. This CDR3 comprises 15 residues. The germline V gene has CDR1 MNHNS and CDR2 SASEGT. This CDR3 is CASSEAGDSHQPQHF. The CDR3 nucleotides are TGTGCCAGCAGTGAAGCCGGCGACTCCCATCAGCCCCAGCATTTT.

The rearrangement links TRBV5-5 to TRBJ1-1; D perhaps matches TRBD1 (6 bases). Germline assignment: CDR1 SGHKS and CDR2 YYEKEE (reference sequence). V was pared by 4 bases and J by 2 bases, with 12 bases between. The CDR3 spans 14 residues. The CDR3 DNA follows: TGTGCCAGCAGCCCGGGGGCGGTTAACACTGAAGCTTTCTTT. It encodes CASSPGAVNTEAFF.

This clone came up a few times. The chain carries TRBV11-2 and TRBJ2-2; D is uncertain. The germline V gene encodes CDR1 SGHAT and CDR2 FQNNGV. This CDR3 contains 13 residues. The ends were cut back, 2 bases at V and 5 bases at J, with 6 bases in the middle. Here the CDR3 reads CASSLLGTGELFF. DNA for the CDR3: TGTGCCAGCAGCTTACTAGGGACCGGGGAGCTGTTTTTT.

The gene calls are TRBV7-9 and TRBJ1-2; no clear D. Trimming removed 0 bases from V and 4 bases from J, with 6 bases in between. Germline V CDR1 and CDR2: SEHNR, FQNEAQ (reference sequence). The CDR3 runs 13 residues. The CDR3 loop is CASSLAGSYGYTF. The CDR3 DNA follows: TGTGCCAGCAGCTTAGCCGGGAGCTATGGCTACACCTTC.

The J gene is TRBJ1-4, the V gene TRBV28, with TRBD1 as a possible D gene (5 bases). V was shortened by 6 bases and J by 4 bases, with 9 bases between the two germline ends. CDR1 is MDHEN, CDR2 SYDVKM, per germline. This CDR3 has 13 residues. The CDR3 nucleotides are TGTGCCAGCAGGACTGGGGGTAATGAAAAACTGTTTTTT. Encoded protein: CASRTGGNEKLFF.

The rearrangement joins TRBV27 to TRBJ1-2, with D hard to call. V was pared by 3 bases and J by 3 bases, with 14 bases between. Germline V gene data show CDR1 as MNHEY and CDR2 as SMNVEV (reference sequence). The CDR3 is 15 residues long. The DNA for the CDR3 is TGTGCCAGCAGTTTGGGTGCGGGTCTGGACTATGGCTACACCTTC. Its translation: CASSLGAGLDYGYTF.

This clone was seen only a few times. CDR3 coding DNA: TGTGCCACCAGTTCCGGGACAGGGGGATACAATGAGCAGTTCTTC. It specifies CATSSGTGGYNEQFF. The V gene is TRBV24-1, the J gene TRBJ2-1; 11 nucleotides align to TRBD1. The CDR3 runs 15 residues. J was trimmed by 4 bases and V by 6 bases; bases with no gene match: 4. Germline CDR1 reads KGHDR; CDR2 reads SFDVKD.

The CDR3 reads CASSPDSVYEQYF. The DNA of the CDR3 is TGTGCCAGCTCACCGGACTCCGTCTACGAGCAGTACTTC. The rearrangement uses TRBV18 and TRBJ2-7; D is possibly TRBD2 (5 bases). V shed 3 bases and J shed 3 bases, with 9 bases lying between them. Germline V gene sequence: CDR1 KGHSH, CDR2 LQKENI. The length of the CDR3 is 13 residues.

The chain links TRBV6-6 to TRBJ1-1, with TRBD1 matching 7 bases. V lost 6 bases to trimming and J lost 3 bases; unmatched junction nucleotides: 7. The germline gives CDR1 MNHNY, CDR2 SVGAGI (reference sequence). This CDR3 region has 14 residues. In nucleotides, the CDR3 is TGTGCCAGCAGCTCGACAGGGAGGGACACTGAAGCTTTCTTT. Amino acids: CASSSTGRDTEAFF.

This chain uses TRBV7-3 with TRBJ1-1; D might be TRBD1 (6 bases). Germline V gene lookup returns CDR1 SGHTA and CDR2 FQGTGA. The CDR3 length is 13 residues. V shed 5 bases and J shed 4 bases, with 11 bases lying between them. The CDR3 sequence: CASSQGGSTEAFF. For the CDR3, the DNA is TGTGCCAGCAGCCAAGGGGGTAGCACTGAAGCTTTCTTT.

J is TRBJ2-4 and V is TRBV11-3; no firm D call. Germline V gene lookup returns CDR1 SGHNT and CDR2 YENEEA. The CDR3 runs to 14 residues. With 1 base removed from V and 2 bases from J, the gap between germline ends came to 6 bases. CDR3 coding DNA: TGTGCCAGCAGCTTAGGCGGCTCCAAAAACATTCAGTACTTC. Its protein product is CASSLGGSKNIQYF.

J is TRBJ1-3 and V is TRBV7-2, with unresolved D. Germline loops: CDR1 SGHTA, CDR2 FQGNSA. The CDR3 spans 15 residues. Trimming shortened V by 3 bases and J by 0 bases, and 9 bases separated the two germline ends. CDR3 loop: CASSLNSLSGNTIYF. The CDR3 DNA reads as TGTGCCAGCAGCTTGAACAGTCTCTCTGGAAACACCATATATTTT.

In its sample, this clone was seen once. This chain connects TRBV28 to TRBJ2-2, with 9 bases aligning to TRBD2. CDR1 and CDR2 from the germline V gene are MDHEN and SYDVKM. This CDR3 has 16 amino acids. Unmatched junction bases numbered 9, after V lost 5 bases and J lost 5 bases. CDR3 sequence reads: CASSPLIAGVTGELFF. Written as DNA, the CDR3 is TGTGCCAGCAGTCCCCTAATAGCGGGAGTAACCGGGGAGCTGTTTTTT.

This clone was recorded once. The chain uses TRBV4-3 and TRBJ1-2; D gene unclear. Germline loops: CDR1 LGHNA, CDR2 YSLEER. CDR3 length: 14 residues. Trimming removed 0 bases from V and 0 bases from J, with 5 bases in between. The CDR3 is CASSQDGANYGYTF. The DNA of the CDR3 is TGCGCCAGCAGCCAAGATGGGGCTAACTATGGCTACACCTTC.

The rearrangement joins TRBV5-6 to TRBJ2-2; D unclear. The ends were cut back, 0 bases at V and 6 bases at J, with 9 bases in the middle. There are 14 residues in the CDR3. Looked up from germline, CDR1 is SGHDT and CDR2 is YYEEEE. In DNA form, the CDR3 reads TGTGCCAGCAGCTTGGTCCCCCCCTCCGGGGAGCTGTTTTTT. It codes for CASSLVPPSGELFF. Using reference TRBV5-6 and TRBJ2-2 for the parts outside the CDR3, the full variable domain is DAGVTQSPTHLIKTRGQQVTLRCSPKSGHDTVSWYQQALGQGPQFIFQYYEEEERQRGNFPDRFSGHQFPNYSSELNVNALLLGDSALYLCASSLVPPSGELFFGEGSRLTVL.

This chain joins TRBV10-3 and TRBJ2-5; TRBD1 is a possible D gene (6 bases). Trimming pared 3 bases from V and 5 bases from J, leaving 22 bases between. Germline CDR1 is ENHRY and CDR2 is SYGVKD. This CDR3 has 17 amino acids. The CDR3 DNA reads as TGTGCCATCAGTGATAATCCCCTACAGGGTCCGGGGGAGACCCAGTACTTC. Translation: CAISDNPLQGPGETQYF.

The chain joins TRBV3-1 (or the pseudogene TRBV3-2) to TRBJ1-1; 7 bases line up with TRBD1. Germline CDR1 reads LGHDT; CDR2 reads YNNKEL (reference sequence). Trimming took 4 bases from V and 5 from J; bases not matched to a gene: 13. CDR3 size: 16 residues. The CDR3 loop is CASSPRGREVFTEAFF. The CDR3 bases are TGTGCCAGCAGCCCAAGGGGGCGAGAGGTTTTTACTGAAGCTTTCTTT.

The rearrangement joins TRBV18 to TRBJ2-2; a possible D gene is TRBD2 (6 bases). The V gene lost 2 bases and the J gene lost 3 bases, with 13 bases spanning the gap. Germline loops: CDR1 KGHSH, CDR2 LQKENI. The CDR3 sequence is 16 residues long. The CDR3 DNA reads TGTGCCAGCTCACCAGGGGGAGGTTTTGACACCGGGGAGCTGTTTTTT. Residues: CASSPGGGFDTGELFF. The entire variable domain, with the rest obtained from reference TRBV18 and TRBJ2-2, is as follows: NAGVMQNPRHLVRRRGQEARLRCSPMKGHSHVYWYRQLPEEGLKFMVYLQKENIIDESGMPKERFSAEFPKEGPSILRIQQVVRGDSAAYFCASSPGGGFDTGELFFGEGSRLTVL.

The genes are TRBV10-2 and TRBJ1-2; no definite D call. The CDR3 extends over 13 amino acids. Trimming pared 8 bases from V and 4 bases from J, leaving 14 bases between. Germline V gives CDR1 WSHSY, CDR2 SAAADI. The CDR3 nucleotides are TGCGCCAGCTCACCGGCCGAGCTCTATGGCTACACCTTC. Protein sequence: CASSPAELYGYTF.

The chain recombines TRBV7-9 with TRBJ2-5; 16 nucleotides line up with TRBD2. Germline V CDR1 and CDR2: SEHNR, FQNEAQ (reference sequence). The junction had 16 bases not matched to a gene; V was cut back by 7 bases and J by 5 bases. The CDR3 is 19 residues long. The CDR3 loop reads CASTQPGTSGGAGRETQYF. CDR3 nucleotide sequence: TGTGCCAGCACCCAGCCCGGGACTAGCGGGGGGGCCGGTCGCGAGACCCAGTACTTC.